This T cell receptor beta chain was profiled in a study of blood T cell repertoires in COVID-19. The wider study: Both acute and convalescent COVID-19 samples were obtained from the United States, Italy and Spain. The analysed material was cDNA or gDNA that came from T cells, B-cell-depleted T cells, or PBMCs.

Germline CDR1 and CDR2: SGHDT and YYEEEE. The CDR3 is 15 residues long. Trimming shortened V by 0 bases and J by 7 bases, and 11 bases separated the two germline ends. Per the authors' pipeline: The authors estimated nucleated cell counts from reference gene primer amplification. Sequencing was performed with immunoSEQ multiplex PCR; in TCRdb, only in-frame clones are kept and a portion is missing. V and J calls and clone size are given by that table; D and trimming were obtained from the DNA. Counted here are about 160,000 clones, 70% to 85% occurring once; the ten biggest clones make up roughly 20%.

The rearrangement uses TRBV5-6 and TRBJ1-6; D unclear. Specimen: peripheral blood. This TCR was recovered from a woman aged 80 or older with acute or convalescent COVID-19. The CDR3 sequence is CASSLETGKNSPLHF. CDR3 bases: TGTGCCAGCAGCTTGGAAACCGGTAAAAATTCACCCCTCCACTTT.